This is a list of T cell receptor beta chains from one sample in a study of control samples from healthy donors and cancer patients. TCRdb keeps only in-frame clones here, not all; method: immunoSEQ multiplex PCR. The sample has roughly 84,000 clones, about nine tenths seen once; the top ten hold 17%. Sequencing was done on a sample of blood. Receptors originate from a man aged 45 to 65 in good health. CDR3s include the opening cysteine and the closing phenylalanine or tryptophan. A D gene is named only where the DNA matches it firmly. The size entry is marked missing in some rows and otherwise reads once, few, many or a size class.

j_call: TRBJ1-1; clone_size: few; v_call: TRBV11-2; d_call: NA; cdr3_nt: TGTGCCAGCAGCTTGAATGAGGGTGTCAACACTGAAGCTTTCTTT; cdr3_aa: CASSLNEGVNTEAFF
j_call: TRBJ2-5; clone_size: NA; v_call: TRBV2; d_call: NA; cdr3_nt: TGTGCCAGCAGTGAAGCGCTTGAGGCGGGGCAAGAGACCCAGTACTTC; cdr3_aa: CASSEALEAGQETQYF
j_call: TRBJ1-3; clone_size: NA; v_call: TRBV30; d_call: TRBD1; cdr3_nt: TGTGCCTGGAGCCTCCCGACAGGGGCTGGAAACACCATATATTTT; cdr3_aa: CAWSLPTGAGNTIYF
j_call: TRBJ1-2; clone_size: NA; v_call: TRBV30; d_call: NA; cdr3_nt: TGTGCCTGGAGTGTACCCCCCGGGGGCTACACCTTC; cdr3_aa: CAWSVPPGGYTF
j_call: TRBJ2-7; clone_size: once; v_call: TRBV4-1; d_call: TRBD1; cdr3_nt: TGCGCCAGCAGCCAGGGACAGTTCTACGAGCAGTACTTC; cdr3_aa: CASSQGQFYEQYF
j_call: TRBJ1-2; clone_size: NA; v_call: TRBV7-9; d_call: NA; cdr3_nt: TGTGCCAGCAGCTTAGACCTTCTCACAGTAACCTATGGCTACACCTTC; cdr3_aa: CASSLDLLTVTYGYTF
j_call: TRBJ1-5; clone_size: NA; v_call: TRBV3-1/TRBV3-2; d_call: NA; cdr3_nt: TGTGCCAGCAGCATCGGGTCCGCGCGGCAGCCCCAGCATTTT; cdr3_aa: CASSIGSARQPQHF
j_call: TRBJ1-2; clone_size: NA; v_call: TRBV20-1; d_call: NA; cdr3_nt: TGCAGTGCTAGAGGGGACCGGAGGTACACCTTC; cdr3_aa: CSARGDRRYTF
j_call: TRBJ1-1; clone_size: NA; v_call: TRBV11-2; d_call: NA; cdr3_nt: TGTGCCAGCAGCTTAGAATACGGGATGAACACTGAAGCTTTCTTT; cdr3_aa: CASSLEYGMNTEAFF
j_call: TRBJ1-1; clone_size: NA; v_call: TRBV2; d_call: NA; cdr3_nt: TGTGCCAACCTATACCGTGAAGCTTTCTTT; cdr3_aa: CANLYREAFF
j_call: TRBJ2-7; clone_size: NA; v_call: TRBV12-2; d_call: NA; cdr3_nt: TGTGCAAGTCGCTTATCATTGGACTACCGCCCATACTACGAGCAGTACTTC; cdr3_aa: CASRLSLDYRPYYEQYF
j_call: TRBJ2-3; clone_size: NA; v_call: TRBV4-1; d_call: NA; cdr3_nt: TGCGCCAGCAGCCAAGTAGGGAACACAGATACGCAGTATTTT; cdr3_aa: CASSQVGNTDTQYF
j_call: TRBJ1-2; clone_size: NA; v_call: TRBV10-3; d_call: TRBD1; cdr3_nt: TGTGCCATCAGTGACGGATGGACAGGGGGCGCGACGGGCTACACCTTC; cdr3_aa: CAISDGWTGGATGYTF
j_call: TRBJ2-7; clone_size: NA; v_call: TRBV5-1; d_call: NA; cdr3_nt: TGCGCCAGCAGCTTGGGGGCGGGGGCGTCCTACGAGCAGTACTTC; cdr3_aa: CASSLGAGASYEQYF
j_call: TRBJ2-6; clone_size: NA; v_call: TRBV5-1; d_call: NA; cdr3_nt: TGCGCCAGCAGCTTAGGGGGGCCTGGGGCCAACGTCCTGACTTTC; cdr3_aa: CASSLGGPGANVLTF
j_call: TRBJ1-6; clone_size: NA; v_call: TRBV10-3; d_call: NA; cdr3_nt: TGTGCCATCAGTCCGGGACTTTCAAGGGATTCACCCCTCCACTTT; cdr3_aa: CAISPGLSRDSPLHF